One and the same sample provided the 18 T cell receptor beta chains below, sequenced in a study of immune evolution from preneoplasia to lung adenocarcinoma. Measured with immunoSEQ multiplex PCR; TCRdb has only the in-frame clones, and not every one. The table includes approximately 3,000 clones, 70% to 90% detected once. Sequences were obtained from FFPE adjacent normal lung tissue. These receptors all stem from a person aged 60-79 years with lung adenocarcinoma.

V and J are TRBV7-2 and TRBJ1-1; tentatively, D is TRBD1 (6 bases). The CDR3 spans 14 residues. V lost 5 bases to trimming and J lost 5 bases, with 15 bases between them. The germline gives CDR1 SGHTA, CDR2 FQGNSA. The CDR3 DNA sequence: TGTGCCAGCAGCCCCAAGGGGACACTTACTGAAGCTTTCTTT. Translated, it gives CASSPKGTLTEAFF.

The genes are TRBV6-1 and TRBJ2-2, with a weak D call TRBD2 (5 bases). CDR1 MNHNS and CDR2 SASEGT come from the germline V gene. This CDR3 comprises 17 residues. Trimming pared 0 bases from V and 12 bases from J, leaving 23 bases between. In nucleotides, the CDR3 is TGTGCCAGCAGTGAAGCGCGGGTTGCGGGCCCGGTTTTGAAGCTGTTTTTT. It specifies CASSEARVAGPVLKLFF.

The chain employs TRBV6-1 and TRBJ1-4; possible D gene TRBD1, 5 bases. CDR3 length equals 15 residues. CDR1 MNHNS and CDR2 SASEGT come from the germline V gene. V was pared by 1 base and J by 5 bases, with 11 bases between. The CDR3 sequence: CASSEEAGRNEKLFF. CDR3 sequence (DNA): TGTGCCAGCAGTGAAGAAGCAGGGCGGAATGAAAAACTGTTTTTT.

This chain joins TRBV18 and TRBJ2-5; 11 nucleotides line up with TRBD1. Germline CDR1 is KGHSH and CDR2 is LQKENI. CDR3 length: 16 residues. V shed 3 bases and J 1 base; nucleotides not matched to a gene: 4. CDR3: CASSPGTGGVQETQYF. The CDR3 DNA sequence: TGTGCCAGCTCACCGGGGACAGGGGGGGTCCAAGAGACCCAGTACTTC. The variable domain in full, with the rest retrieved from reference TRBV18 and TRBJ2-5, is NAGVMQNPRHLVRRRGQEARLRCSPMKGHSHVYWYRQLPEEGLKFMVYLQKENIIDESGMPKERFSAEFPKEGPSILRIQQVVRGDSAAYFCASSPGTGGVQETQYFGPGTRLLVL.

V gene TRBV13 combines with J gene TRBJ2-3; D remains ambiguous. Germline V gene sequence: CDR1 PRHDT, CDR2 FYEKMQ (reference sequence). Trimming left V 0 bases short and J 4 bases short, with 5 bases between. The CDR3 totals 13 residues. The CDR3 is CASSLGQADTQYF. The CDR3 bases are TGTGCCAGCAGCTTAGGCCAGGCAGATACGCAGTATTTT.

The J gene is TRBJ1-3, the V gene TRBV9; 8 bases are shared with TRBD1. With V trimmed by 3 bases and J by 0 bases, 17 bases remained unmatched. The CDR3 runs 20 residues. CDR1 is SGDLS and CDR2 is YYNGEE in the germline V gene. Here the CDR3 DNA reads TGTGCCAGCAGCGGAGGACAGGGAAGAGCGGAGCGTGACTCTGGAAACACCATATATTTT. It is translated as CASSGGQGRAERDSGNTIYF.

The V and J genes are TRBV28 and TRBJ1-2; a weak D match, TRBD1 (6 bases). Trimming took off 6 bases at V and 2 bases at J, with 10 bases between the two ends. CDR3 size: 13 residues. Germline V gene data show CDR1 as MDHEN and CDR2 as SYDVKM. This chain's CDR3 is CASRQTGNYGYTF. The DNA for the CDR3 is TGTGCCAGCAGGCAAACAGGGAACTATGGCTACACCTTC.

The table lists this clone with a few counts. The DNA of the CDR3 is TGTGCCTGGAGTGCAGGGTTGAACACCGGGGAGCTGTTTTTT. Protein product: CAWSAGLNTGELFF. This chain joins TRBV30 and TRBJ2-2, with D maybe TRBD1 (5 bases). V dropped 1 base and J dropped 1 base, with 7 bases sitting between them. CDR1 is GTSNPN and CDR2 is SVGIG in the germline V gene (reference sequence). The CDR3 totals 14 residues.

About this clone itself: One end of the junction fails to match germline, which may point to a read error. The chain combines TRBV5-1 with TRBJ2-7, with a possible D match to TRBD2 (6 bases). From germline, CDR1 is SGHRS and CDR2 YFSETQ. This CDR3 is built from 14 residues. The CDR3 DNA is TGCGCCAGTAGCTTGCGCCTGACTAGACACGAGCAGTACTTC. It translates to CASSLRLTRHEQYF. Looking up the rest from reference TRBV5-1 and TRBJ2-7 gives the full variable domain: KAGVTQTPRYLIKTRGQQVTLSCSPISGHRSVSWYQQTPGQGLQFLFEYFSETQRNKGNFPGRFSGRQFSNSRSEMNVSTLELGDSALYLCASSLRLTRHEQYFGPGTRLTVT.

The chain carries TRBV15 and TRBJ2-5; 8 bases agree with TRBD2. V trimming: 5 bases; J trimming: 8 bases; junction bases outside the gene matches: 13. This CDR3 comprises 15 residues. CDR1 is LNHNV, CDR2 YYDKDF, per germline (reference sequence). DNA for the CDR3: TGTGCCACCAGCGGCGAGAGGACTAGCCTCTTCACCCAGTACTTC. As protein: CATSGERTSLFTQYF.

The chain uses TRBV18 and TRBJ2-2; D unclear. Germline V gene sequence: CDR1 KGHSH, CDR2 LQKENI. The ends were cut back, 4 bases at V and 4 bases at J, with 4 bases in the middle. This CDR3 comprises 12 residues. DNA for the CDR3: TGTGCCAGCTCACTTCCCACCGGGGAGCTGTTTTTT. Amino acids: CASSLPTGELFF.

This clone occurred once. The CDR3 coding sequence is TGTGCCAGCAGCCGCACACAGGGAACGAGCTCCTATAATTCACCCCTCCACTTT. Protein: CASSRTQGTSSYNSPLHF. V and J are TRBV7-9 and TRBJ1-6; a weak D match, TRBD1 (6 bases). The CDR3 has 18 amino acids. Germline CDR1 is SEHNR and CDR2 is FQNEAQ (reference sequence). Trimming left V 5 bases short and J 0 bases short, with 17 bases between.

The rearrangement joins TRBV20-1 to TRBJ2-7, with a tentative D call TRBD2 (6 bases). Germline V lookup: CDR1 DFQATT, CDR2 SNEGSKA (reference sequence). The CDR3 is made up of 11 amino acids. Trimming left V 6 bases short and J 2 bases short, with 8 bases between. In nucleotides, the CDR3 is TGCAGTGCGCGGGGAGCCTACGAGCAGTACTTC. It codes for CSARGAYEQYF.

The CDR3 nucleotides read TGTGCCAGCAGCAAACAAGCCAGGCCCAGATCGGCGGACGAGCAGTACTTC. Its translation is CASSKQARPRSADEQYF. The chain links TRBV21-1 to TRBJ2-7. TRBV21-1 is assigned pseudogene status. The CDR3 sequence is 17 residues long.

J is TRBJ2-2 and V is TRBV27; 9 bases match TRBD2. V shed 4 bases, J shed 3 bases, and the junction held 9 bases outside the gene matches. The CDR3 runs 17 residues. Germline CDR1 is MNHEY and CDR2 is SMNVEV (reference sequence). CDR3 in DNA: TGTGCCAGCAGTTCCCCTTCGCGGGGGGGGGACACCGGGGAGCTGTTTTTT. Translating gives CASSSPSRGGDTGELFF.

In its sample, this clone was seen a few times. The V and J genes are TRBV5-1 and TRBJ2-3; D unclear. Germline-derived CDR1 and CDR2 are SGHRS and YFSETQ. The CDR3 contains 16 residues. The V end was cut by 1 base, the J end by 0 bases, with 12 bases between. The DNA of the CDR3 is TGCGCCAGCAGCTTGATGGGCAGACTGAGCACAGATACGCAGTATTTT. Protein sequence: CASSLMGRLSTDTQYF.

The genes are TRBV12-5 and TRBJ1-6, with a possible D match to TRBD1 (5 bases). V lost 0 bases to trimming and J lost 3 bases, with 12 bases between them. The CDR3 covers 17 residues. Germline V CDR1 and CDR2: LGHNT, FRNRAP. This CDR3 is CASGLVTGGVYNSPLHF. The CDR3 DNA sequence: TGTGCTAGTGGTTTGGTAACTGGAGGGGTCTATAATTCACCCCTCCACTTT.

This sequence joins TRBV14 and TRBJ1-1; D gene ambiguous. The germline V and J ends were trimmed by 5 bases and 4 bases, with 14 bases remaining between them. The CDR3 extends over 14 amino acids. From germline, CDR1 is SGHDN and CDR2 FVKESK. The CDR3 nucleotides read TGTGCCAGCAGCTGGAGTACTGGCCCCACTGAAGCTTTCTTT. Protein product: CASSWSTGPTEAFF.